The T cell receptor (beta chain) under discussion was sequenced for a study of vaccination and CD4 T cells after COVID-19. Treatment denoted: roughly 11-day PBMC culture with coronavirus spike peptide pools or control peptides (ViraFEST assay). A word on this clonotype: Its specificity is unknown.

In germline, CDR1 is MNHNS, CDR2 SASEGT. The CDR3 extends over 13 amino acids. Trimming took 8 bases from V and 0 from J, leaving 11 bases between them. Cultured CD4+ T-cell DNA underwent Oncomine TCR Beta short-read sequencing. TCRdb reprocessed the PCR reads via MiXCR and lists one record per CDR3 protein. The table lists some 5,900 distinct CDR3 sequences, approximately 60% of them singletons. Sequencing was performed on CD4+ T cells from blood, cultured in vitro. This receptor was identified in a human donor who had recovered from COVID-19. The rearrangement uses TRBV6-1 and TRBJ2-7; D may be TRBD2 (5 bases). Here the CDR3 DNA reads TGTGCCAGCCAACCGACTAACTCCTACGAGCAGTACTTC. Its translation is CASQPTNSYEQYF.